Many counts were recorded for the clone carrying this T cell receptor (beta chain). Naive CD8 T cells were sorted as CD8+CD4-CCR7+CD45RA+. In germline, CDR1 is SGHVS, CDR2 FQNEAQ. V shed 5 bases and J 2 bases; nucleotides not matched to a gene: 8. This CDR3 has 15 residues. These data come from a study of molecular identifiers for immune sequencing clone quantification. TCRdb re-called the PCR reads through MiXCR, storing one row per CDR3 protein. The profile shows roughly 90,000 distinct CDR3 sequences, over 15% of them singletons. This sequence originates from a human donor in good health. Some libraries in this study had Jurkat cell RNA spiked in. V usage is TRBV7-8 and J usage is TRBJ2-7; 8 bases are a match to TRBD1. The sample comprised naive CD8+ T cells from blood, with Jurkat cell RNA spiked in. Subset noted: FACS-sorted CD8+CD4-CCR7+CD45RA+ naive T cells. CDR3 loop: CASSERQGLTYEQYF. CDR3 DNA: TGTGCCAGCAGCGAACGACAGGGGCTGACCTACGAGCAGTACTTC.